Presented here are 28 T cell receptor beta chains from one specimen sequenced in a study of PD-L1 blockade in urothelial cancer. The protocol was immunoSEQ multiplex PCR, while the TCRdb copy is restricted to in-frame clones and leaves out a portion. The sample consists of 85,000 to 130,000 clones, 90% to 95% of them appearing once. The sequencing here drew on PBMCs, taken around atezolizumab (anti-PD-L1) treatment. These receptors all come from a woman older than 75 with urothelial cancer.

This chain links TRBV2 with TRBJ2-7; 8 bases are shared with TRBD1. The CDR3 sequence is 14 residues long. The germline V gene encodes CDR1 SNHLY and CDR2 FYNNEI. V lost 8 bases to trimming and J lost 4 bases; unmatched junction nucleotides: 10. The CDR3 DNA follows: TGTGCCAGCGGAACAGGGGGATGGGAGTACGAGCAGTACTTC. Protein product: CASGTGGWEYEQYF.

The chain carries TRBV5-1 and TRBJ2-7; weak D call: TRBD1 (6 bases). Germline CDR1 SGHRS, CDR2 YFSETQ. Trimming pared 4 bases from V and 6 bases from J, leaving 17 bases between. The CDR3 is made up of 14 amino acids. The CDR3 bases are TGCGCCAGCAGCCCCAACTACAGGGTTGTCGAGCAGTACTTC. Translation: CASSPNYRVVEQYF.

The chain uses TRBV6-4 and TRBJ1-2; 10 nucleotides match TRBD1. J gave up 5 bases and V 6 bases, and 0 bases lay outside the gene matches. Germline CDR1 MRHNA, CDR2 SNTAGT. The CDR3 runs to 12 residues. CDR3 nucleotides: TGTGCCAGCAGGGGACAGGGGTATGGCTACACCTTC. It codes for CASRGQGYGYTF.

This clone has only one observation. The rearrangement links TRBV19 to TRBJ1-2, with 7 nucleotides matching TRBD1. CDR1 is LNHDA, CDR2 SQIVND, per germline (reference sequence). Trimming cost V 5 bases and J 6 bases; bases outside gene matches: 6. CDR3 length: 13 residues. The CDR3 DNA follows: TGTGCCAGTAGTGAGGACAGGAGGAATGGCTACACCTTC. Translating gives CASSEDRRNGYTF.

Only one count was recorded for this clone. V and J are TRBV7-9 and TRBJ2-7, with 8 bases matching TRBD2. This CDR3 spans 17 amino acids. Germline loops: CDR1 SEHNR, CDR2 FQNEAQ (reference sequence). V was pared by 2 bases and J by 4 bases, with 13 bases of the junction left unmatched. This CDR3 reads CASSLNLAGGRDYEQYF. CDR3 in DNA: TGTGCCAGCAGCTTAAATTTGGCGGGAGGACGGGATTACGAGCAGTACTTC. Using reference TRBV7-9 and TRBJ2-7 for the parts outside the CDR3, the full variable domain is DTGVSQNPRHKITKRGQNVTFRCDPISEHNRLYWYRQTLGQGPEFLTYFQNEAQLEKSRLLSDRFSAERPKGSFSTLEIQRTEQGDSAMYLCASSLNLAGGRDYEQYFGPGTRLTVT.

The J gene is TRBJ1-5, the V gene TRBV11-2, with 7 bases lining up with TRBD1. After removal of 8 bases from V and 5 bases from J, the junction contained 6 bases not matched to a gene. The CDR3 is 13 residues long. Germline V gene sequence: CDR1 SGHAT, CDR2 FQNNGV. In nucleotides, the CDR3 is TGTGCCAGCGGACCCCAGGGGGATCAGCCCCAGCATTTT. Amino acids: CASGPQGDQPQHF.

The CDR3 bases are TGTGCCAGCAGCCCCTATTCCGGTGAGCAGTTCTTC. Protein product: CASSPYSGEQFF. The rearrangement uses TRBV7-9 and TRBJ2-1, with D hard to call. In germline, CDR1 is SEHNR, CDR2 FQNEAQ (reference sequence). With 5 bases removed from V and 9 bases from J, the gap between germline ends came to 11 bases. This CDR3 contains 12 residues.

In its sample, this clone was seen a few times. V is TRBV19 and J is TRBJ1-5; 7 nucleotides line up with TRBD1. The CDR3 totals 15 residues. The germline V gene has CDR1 LNHDA and CDR2 SQIVND (reference sequence). With 3 bases clipped from V and 7 bases from J, the junction kept 9 bases outside the gene matches. The CDR3 DNA reads as TGTGCCAGTAGTATGAGGGGACAGCCTAAACAGCCCCAGCATTTT. It is translated as CASSMRGQPKQPQHF.

V usage is TRBV28 and J usage is TRBJ1-5, with 8 bases matching TRBD1. V lost 4 bases, J lost 2 bases, and 4 bases stayed unmatched. The CDR3 has 15 amino acids. From germline, CDR1 is MDHEN and CDR2 SYDVKM. CDR3 loop: CASSSTGQGNQPQHF. The CDR3 DNA sequence: TGTGCCAGCAGTTCTACGGGACAGGGCAATCAGCCCCAGCATTTT.

The J gene is TRBJ1-5, the V gene TRBV27, with 8 nucleotides matching TRBD1. The V and J ends lost 8 bases and 8 bases, in that order; junction bases with no gene match: 8. CDR1 MNHEY and CDR2 SMNVEV come from the germline V gene (reference sequence). This CDR3 comprises 13 residues. The CDR3 loop reads CASAPGGREPQHF. CDR3 in DNA: TGTGCCAGCGCCCCAGGGGGCCGGGAGCCCCAGCATTTT.

This CDR3 reads CASTQGTNTEAFF. The CDR3 DNA is TGCGCCAGTACACAGGGGACGAACACTGAAGCTTTCTTT. The V and J genes are TRBV5-1 and TRBJ1-1; 7 nucleotides match TRBD1. CDR1 and CDR2 from the germline V gene are SGHRS and YFSETQ. This CDR3 is built from 13 residues. V lost 8 bases to trimming and J lost 1 base; unmatched junction nucleotides: 5.

V usage is TRBV7-6 and J usage is TRBJ2-5; 12 bases line up with TRBD2. V was pared by 2 bases and J by 4 bases, with 5 bases of the junction left unmatched. In germline, CDR1 is SGHVS, CDR2 FNYEAQ. The CDR3 is 16 amino acids. Here the CDR3 DNA reads TGTGCCAGCAGCTTATTCGAACTAGCGGGAGGAGAGACCCAGTACTTC. Translated, it gives CASSLFELAGGETQYF.

The chain couples TRBV4-1 to TRBJ2-3; D is possibly TRBD1 (6 bases). The CDR3 is made up of 14 amino acids. Germline CDR1 is MGHRA and CDR2 is YSYEKL. Trimming stripped 3 bases from V and 5 bases from J, with 12 bases between. CDR3 sequence (DNA): TGCGCCAGCAGCCACACAGGGTACGAAGATACGCAGTATTTT. Translation gives CASSHTGYEDTQYF.

The V call is TRBV5-4, the J call TRBJ2-2; the match to TRBD1 covers 9 bases. The CDR3 has 15 residues. Losses at the gene ends were 4 bases for V and 3 bases for J; bases not matched to a gene: 4. Germline assignment: CDR1 SGHNT and CDR2 YYREEE (reference sequence). This chain's CDR3 is CASSMDRGDTGELFF. As DNA, the CDR3 is TGTGCCAGCAGCATGGACAGGGGCGACACCGGGGAGCTGTTTTTT.

The V call is TRBV25-1, the J call TRBJ2-7; D not certain. The CDR3 sequence is 12 residues long. Germline values: CDR1 MGHDK, CDR2 SYGVNS. Trimming pared 6 bases from V and 2 bases from J, leaving 8 bases between. The CDR3 sequence: CASSGWPYEQYF. The CDR3 coding sequence is TGTGCCAGCAGCGGGTGGCCCTACGAGCAGTACTTC.

The rearrangement uses TRBV28 and TRBJ2-7; D remains unclear. Germline V gene sequence: CDR1 MDHEN, CDR2 SYDVKM. V was cut by 2 bases and J by 5 bases, with 13 bases left in between. The CDR3 sequence is 14 residues long. In nucleotides, the CDR3 is TGTGCCAGCAGTTTAGGCGGTTCTGCCCACGAGCAGTACTTC. The encoded protein is CASSLGGSAHEQYF. Variable domain in full (rest from reference TRBV28 and TRBJ2-7): DVKVTQSSRYLVKRTGEKVFLECVQDMDHENMFWYRQDPGLGLRLIYFSYDVKMKEKGDIPEGYSVSREKKERFSLILESASTNQTSMYLCASSLGGSAHEQYFGPGTRLTVT.

The V and J genes are TRBV5-1 and TRBJ2-2, with 11 bases fitting TRBD1. This CDR3 has 14 amino acids. The V gene end was trimmed by 4 bases and the J gene end by 6 bases; junction bases not matched to a gene: 2. Germline CDR1 is SGHRS and CDR2 is YFSETQ. DNA of the CDR3: TGCGCCAGCAGCGGGGGACAGGGGGCCGGGGAGCTGTTTTTT. Translated, it gives CASSGGQGAGELFF.

The chain has TRBV18 and TRBJ1-1, with D possibly being TRBD1 (6 bases). The CDR3 is 15 residues long. The germline V gene encodes CDR1 KGHSH and CDR2 LQKENI. V was shortened by 3 bases and J by 4 bases, with 15 bases between the two germline ends. CDR3: CASSPGGARFTEAFF. In DNA, the CDR3 is TGTGCCAGCTCACCGGGGGGGGCGCGGTTCACTGAAGCTTTCTTT. Looking up the rest from reference TRBV18 and TRBJ1-1 gives the full variable domain: NAGVMQNPRHLVRRRGQEARLRCSPMKGHSHVYWYRQLPEEGLKFMVYLQKENIIDESGMPKERFSAEFPKEGPSILRIQQVVRGDSAAYFCASSPGGARFTEAFFGQGTRLTVV.

CDR3 region: CASSFAREQYF. CDR3 nucleotides: TGTGCCAGCAGTTTTGCGCGGGAGCAGTACTTC. The J gene is TRBJ2-7, the V gene TRBV27, with D hard to call. Looked up from germline, CDR1 is MNHEY and CDR2 is SMNVEV (reference sequence). The CDR3 runs 11 residues. V lost 3 bases and J 7 bases, leaving 7 bases between the germline ends.

This clone was detected only a few times. V gene TRBV5-4 combines with J gene TRBJ2-1; D might be TRBD2 (6 bases). CDR1 SGHNT and CDR2 YYREEE come from the germline V gene (reference sequence). The ends were cut back, 3 bases at V and 7 bases at J, with 11 bases in the middle. This CDR3 is built from 13 residues. This CDR3 is CASSSTSLNEQFF. For the CDR3, the DNA is TGTGCCAGCAGCTCCACTAGCCTGAATGAGCAGTTCTTC.

This clone was observed once. The gene calls are TRBV9 and TRBJ1-2; TRBD1 aligns across 7 bases. Germline V CDR1 and CDR2: SGDLS, YYNGEE. Trimming cost V 3 bases and J 6 bases; bases outside gene matches: 14. The CDR3 runs 16 residues. The CDR3 spells CASSERPGQPFNGYTF. In DNA form, the CDR3 reads TGTGCCAGCAGCGAGCGACCGGGACAGCCCTTTAATGGCTACACCTTC.

This clone was picked up one time. The chain combines TRBV27 with TRBJ2-5, with D perhaps TRBD2 (6 bases). The CDR3 is 15 amino acids. Germline-derived CDR1 and CDR2 are MNHEY and SMNVEV (reference sequence). Between the trimmed V and J ends, which lost 0 bases and 5 bases, there was a span of 13 bases. The CDR3 sequence: CASSLSEGRAETQYF. CDR3 nucleotides: TGTGCCAGCAGTTTATCGGAGGGGCGCGCGGAGACCCAGTACTTC.

The rearrangement uses TRBV7-3 and TRBJ1-1; D ambiguous. Trimming stripped 6 bases from V and 1 base from J, with 9 bases between. The CDR3 is made up of 13 amino acids. Per germline, CDR1 SGHTA and CDR2 FQGTGA. Written as DNA, the CDR3 is TGTGCCAGCAGTAGTGAGGGGAACACTGAAGCTTTCTTT. This codes for CASSSEGNTEAFF.

V gene TRBV19 combines with J gene TRBJ2-7; D is perhaps TRBD1 (5 bases). This CDR3 contains 13 residues. In germline, CDR1 is LNHDA, CDR2 SQIVND (reference sequence). The germline V and J ends were trimmed by 6 bases and 0 bases, with 9 bases remaining between them. For the CDR3, the DNA is TGTGCCAGTAGCGGACACCTCTCCTACGAGCAGTACTTC. This codes for CASSGHLSYEQYF.

This chain links TRBV11-2 with TRBJ1-3; no firm D call. Germline-derived CDR1 and CDR2 are SGHAT and FQNNGV. The CDR3 covers 15 residues. V lost 2 bases and J 0 bases, leaving 8 bases between the germline ends. Here the CDR3 reads CASSLQRVSGNTIYF. The CDR3 DNA is TGTGCCAGCAGCTTACAACGGGTCTCTGGAAACACCATATATTTT.

This clone was found once. The chain recombines TRBV7-6 with TRBJ2-3, with TRBD1 matching 9 bases. The CDR3 is 16 residues long. Germline loops: CDR1 SGHVS, CDR2 FNYEAQ. J was trimmed by 4 bases and V by 3 bases; bases with no gene match: 8. The CDR3 DNA reads as TGTGCCAGCAGCTTGAGGACAGGGGTTGTTTCAGATACGCAGTATTTT. Encoded protein: CASSLRTGVVSDTQYF.

The V and J genes are TRBV18 and TRBJ1-5; D remains ambiguous. The germline CDR1 and CDR2 sequences are KGHSH and LQKENI. The V and J ends lost 4 bases and 5 bases respectively, with 12 bases between them. The CDR3 contains 14 residues. Here the CDR3 reads CASSLGSGDQPQHF. CDR3 DNA: TGTGCCAGCTCACTTGGATCCGGGGATCAGCCCCAGCATTTT.

The chain employs TRBV9 and TRBJ2-6, with 8 nucleotides matching TRBD2. The CDR3 consists of 21 residues. Germline-derived CDR1 and CDR2 are SGDLS and YYNGEE. J was trimmed by 0 bases and V by 3 bases; bases with no gene match: 17. Here the CDR3 DNA reads TGTGCCAGCAGCGCCCGGTTGATTGTAGCGGGGCCTAGCTCTGGGGCCAACGTCCTGACTTTC. Amino acid sequence: CASSARLIVAGPSSGANVLTF.